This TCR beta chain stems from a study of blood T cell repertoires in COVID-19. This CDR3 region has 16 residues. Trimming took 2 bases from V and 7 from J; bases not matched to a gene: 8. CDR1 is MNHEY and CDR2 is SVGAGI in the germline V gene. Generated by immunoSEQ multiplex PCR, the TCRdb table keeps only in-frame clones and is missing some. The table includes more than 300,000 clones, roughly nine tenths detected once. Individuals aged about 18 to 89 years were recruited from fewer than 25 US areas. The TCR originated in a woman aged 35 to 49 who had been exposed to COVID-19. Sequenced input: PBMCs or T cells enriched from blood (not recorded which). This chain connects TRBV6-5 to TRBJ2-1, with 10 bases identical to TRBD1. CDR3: CASSYEGQGKGNEQFF. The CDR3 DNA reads TGTGCCAGCAGTTACGAGGGACAGGGGAAGGGGAATGAGCAGTTCTTC.